The TCR beta chain under discussion was sequenced for a study of CD8 T cell repertoires and HIV-1 epitope variants. Study as a whole: Each of Twenty-five Gag and Nef epitope peptides stimulated a separate culture. Separate from the cultures, 1M uncultured T cells served as baseline.

Whole-study results and caveats: Of eight or nine antigen-specific beta clonotypes, 5 or 6 appeared to cross-react with escape variants.

About this clone: The antigen remains undetermined.

Generated by immunoSEQ multiplex PCR, the TCRdb table keeps only in-frame clones and is missing some. The data contain about 4,000 clones, 60% to 75% of them seen just once; the ten biggest clones take up roughly 45%. The sample comprised cultured CD8+ T cells derived from PBMCs. The TCR was taken from a male donor with HIV.

The chain's CDR3 is CASSLTDNEQFF. CDR3 in DNA: TGTGCCAGCAGCTTGACCGACAATGAGCAGTTCTTC. V gene TRBV7-9 combines with J gene TRBJ2-1; no reliable D call. Trimming removed 3 bases at V and 5 bases at J, with 5 bases between. Germline lookup yields CDR1 SEHNR and CDR2 FQNEAQ (reference sequence). The CDR3 length is 12 residues.